The 14 T cell receptor beta chains given below trace back to one sample, sequenced in a study of T cells in tumors after PD-1 blockade. TCRdb's table, derived via immunoSEQ multiplex PCR, lists solely in-frame clones and lacks some. This sample has tens of thousands of clones, with around two thirds found just once. The input for sequencing was PBMCs, taken after anti-PD-1 treatment. These receptors originate from a human donor with basal cell carcinoma.

The chain is built from TRBV30 and TRBJ1-1; TRBD1 matches at 9 bases. The CDR3 covers 14 residues. Germline loops: CDR1 GTSNPN, CDR2 SVGIG (reference sequence). After removal of 3 bases from V and 3 bases from J, the junction contained 5 bases not matched to a gene. The DNA for the CDR3 is TGTGCCTGGAGGGGGACAGGGCGGCACACTGAAGCTTTCTTT. Protein sequence: CAWRGTGRHTEAFF. Full variable domain (outside the CDR3, taken from reference TRBV30 and TRBJ1-1): SQTIHQWPATLVQPVGSPLSLECTVEGTSNPNLYWYRQAAGRGLQLLFYSVGIGQISSEVPQNLSASRPQDRQFILSSKKLLLSDSGFYLCAWRGTGRHTEAFFGQGTRLTVV.

This chain links TRBV3-1 (or the pseudogene TRBV3-2) with TRBJ2-3; 9 bases match TRBD2. CDR1 is LGHDT and CDR2 is YNNKEL in the germline V gene (reference sequence). Trimming removed 1 base from V and 8 bases from J; junction bases left unmatched: 7. The CDR3 runs 15 residues. The DNA for the CDR3 is TGTGCCAGCAGCCAAGCGGCGGGGGGGCGGGTTACGCAGTATTTT. It translates to CASSQAAGGRVTQYF.

V gene TRBV5-6 combines with J gene TRBJ1-3; 7 nucleotides align to TRBD1. V shed 1 base, J shed 0 bases, and the junction held 4 bases outside the gene matches. Germline V gene lookup returns CDR1 SGHDT and CDR2 YYEEEE. CDR3 length: 16 residues. The CDR3 nucleotides read TGTGCCAGCAGCTTGAAACAGGGGTACTCTGGAAACACCATATATTTT. Amino acids: CASSLKQGYSGNTIYF.

The J gene is TRBJ2-7, the V gene TRBV2; 9 bases are a match to TRBD1. Germline values: CDR1 SNHLY, CDR2 FYNNEI. Trimming took 7 bases from V and 6 from J; bases not matched to a gene: 16. This CDR3 comprises 16 residues. CDR3 loop: CASKNEQGDRVGEQYF. Here the CDR3 DNA reads TGTGCCAGCAAAAACGAACAGGGGGACAGGGTCGGCGAGCAGTACTTC.

This clone was detected only a few times. The chain uses TRBV10-3 and TRBJ2-7; 8 bases align to TRBD1. V shed 3 bases, J shed 0 bases, and the junction held 4 bases outside the gene matches. The CDR3 sequence is 15 residues long. Germline CDR1 and CDR2: ENHRY and SYGVKD. The CDR3 nucleotides are TGTGCCATCAGTGATGCGGACAGGGTCTCCTACGAGCAGTACTTC. Translating gives CAISDADRVSYEQYF.

V is TRBV5-1 and J is TRBJ1-2; 10 nucleotides align to TRBD1. This CDR3 has 13 amino acids. Trimming at V came to 5 bases and at J to 5 bases, leaving 3 bases not matched to a gene. CDR1 and CDR2 from the germline V gene are SGHRS and YFSETQ. DNA of the CDR3: TGCGCCAGCAGTGGGGACAGGGGTTATGGCTACACCTTC. Its protein is CASSGDRGYGYTF.

This clone has only a few counts. This chain joins TRBV3-1 (or the pseudogene TRBV3-2) and TRBJ2-1; 11 positions match TRBD2. CDR3 length equals 15 residues. Per the germline V gene, CDR1 is LGHDT and CDR2 is YNNKEL (reference sequence). J gave up 3 bases and V 4 bases, and 2 bases lay outside the gene matches. The CDR3 loop is CASSLLAGGYNEQFF. The CDR3 nucleotides are TGTGCCAGCAGCCTTCTAGCGGGGGGCTACAATGAGCAGTTCTTC.

This chain uses TRBV5-1 with TRBJ2-3; D tentatively reads TRBD1 or TRBD2 (5 bases each). Between the trimmed V and J ends, which lost 0 bases and 4 bases, there was a span of 15 bases. Germline V gives CDR1 SGHRS, CDR2 YFSETQ. The CDR3 sequence is 16 residues long. In DNA form, the CDR3 reads TGCGCCAGCAGCTTGGAATTTCGGGGCCCCCCAGATACGCAGTATTTT. Amino acids: CASSLEFRGPPDTQYF.

This clone was counted between two and nine times. This rearrangement joins TRBV6-5 to TRBJ1-6; 8 positions agree with TRBD1. This CDR3 is built from 15 residues. CDR1 and CDR2 from the germline V gene are MNHEY and SVGAGI. With 2 bases clipped from V and 7 bases from J, the junction kept 4 bases outside the gene matches. CDR3 bases: TGTGCCAGCAGTTACGACCACAGGGGGAATTCACCCCTCCACTTT. It is translated as CASSYDHRGNSPLHF.

The chain links TRBV2 to TRBJ1-6, with TRBD1 matching 8 bases. With V trimmed by 7 bases and J by 8 bases, 10 bases remained unmatched. CDR1 and CDR2 (germline): SNHLY, FYNNEI. This CDR3 comprises 15 residues. Written as DNA, the CDR3 is TGTGCCAGCAAAAGCCGGACAGGGCCAGATTCACCCCTCCACTTT. As protein: CASKSRTGPDSPLHF.

This chain links TRBV6-5 with TRBJ1-2; 11 positions match TRBD1. This CDR3 contains 16 residues. V lost 2 bases to trimming and J lost 2 bases; unmatched junction nucleotides: 4. CDR1 and CDR2 (germline): MNHEY, SVGAGI. The CDR3, as DNA: TGTGCCAGCAGTTACGCGAGGACAGGGGGCAACTATGGCTACACCTTC. It is translated as CASSYARTGGNYGYTF.

The gene calls are TRBV27 and TRBJ2-2, with 11 nucleotides matching TRBD1. Germline CDR1 reads MNHEY; CDR2 reads SMNVEV (reference sequence). J gave up 7 bases and V 5 bases, and 9 bases lay outside the gene matches. The length of the CDR3 is 16 residues. CDR3 in DNA: TGTGCCAGCAGTATAGCCGGGACAGGGGGTGGCGGGGAGCTGTTTTTT. This gives the protein CASSIAGTGGGGELFF.

The chain uses TRBV28 and TRBJ1-2; 9 nucleotides align to TRBD1. Germline CDR1 is MDHEN and CDR2 is SYDVKM. The CDR3 contains 16 residues. Trimming cost V 2 bases and J 1 base; bases outside gene matches: 5. CDR3 in DNA: TGTGCCAGCAGTTTACCCGGGACAGGGATTAACTATGGCTACACCTTC. Encoded protein: CASSLPGTGINYGYTF.

The CDR3 DNA reads as TGTGCCATCAGTGGCCGACAGGGAAGTTTCCCCTACGAGCAGTACTTC. This gives the protein CAISGRQGSFPYEQYF. This chain connects TRBV10-3 to TRBJ2-7; the match to TRBD1 covers 7 bases. The CDR3 consists of 16 residues. Germline CDR1 reads ENHRY; CDR2 reads SYGVKD. V dropped 4 bases and J dropped 2; count of bases not matched to a gene: 11.